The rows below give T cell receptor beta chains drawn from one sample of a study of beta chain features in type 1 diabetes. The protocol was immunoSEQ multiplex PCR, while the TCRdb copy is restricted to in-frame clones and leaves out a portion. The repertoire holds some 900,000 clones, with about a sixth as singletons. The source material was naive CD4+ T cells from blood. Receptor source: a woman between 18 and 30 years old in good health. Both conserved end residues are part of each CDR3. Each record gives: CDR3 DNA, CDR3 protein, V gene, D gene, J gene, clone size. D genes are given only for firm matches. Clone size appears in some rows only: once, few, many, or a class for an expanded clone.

TGCGCCAGCAGCCAAGGAGAGAGACGGGGGCAGTTCTTC | CASSQGERRGQFF | TRBV4-3 | NA | TRBJ2-1 | few
TGTGCCAGTAGTGATCGGGAGCAGTTCTTC | CASSDREQFF | TRBV19 | NA | TRBJ2-1 | NA
TGCGCCAGCAGCCAAGCCGACTTTGCGGGAGGCACTTATACGCAGTATTTT | CASSQADFAGGTYTQYF | TRBV4-1 | TRBD2 | TRBJ2-3 | few
TGTGCCAGCAGCTTTTACGGGATTAGCTCCTACGAGCAGTACTTC | CASSFYGISSYEQYF | TRBV7-9 | NA | TRBJ2-7 | NA
TGTGCCAGCGGCTCGTGGGCACAGGGCCCCTATGGCTACACCTTC | CASGSWAQGPYGYTF | TRBV28 | NA | TRBJ1-2 | few
TGCAGCGTTGAATTGGGGGACAGGGGGCCCTACGAGCAGTACTTC | CSVELGDRGPYEQYF | TRBV29-1 | TRBD1 | TRBJ2-7 | NA
TGTGCCAGCAGCTTGGTCTCACAGGCTGGGGCCAACGTCCTGACTTTC | CASSLVSQAGANVLTF | TRBV5-5 | NA | TRBJ2-6 | NA
TGTGCCAGCAGTCCAGCGGGAGGTCCCTACAATGAGCAGTTCTTC | CASSPAGGPYNEQFF | TRBV5-4 | TRBD2 | TRBJ2-1 | few
TGTGCCAGCTCACCAAACAGTAATGAAAAACTGTTTTTT | CASSPNSNEKLFF | TRBV18 | NA | TRBJ1-4 | few
TGTGCCAGCAGCGGGGCGGGACTCGCCGACAATGAGCAGTTCTTC | CASSGAGLADNEQFF | TRBV5-4 | NA | TRBJ2-1 | NA
TGTGCCAGCAGCTTGCGTCAGGCTTTTACAAGCAATGAGCAGTTCTTC | CASSLRQAFTSNEQFF | TRBV7-9 | NA | TRBJ2-1 | NA
TGTGCCAGCAGTTTATGGCCGTGGAAAGGCTACACCTTC | CASSLWPWKGYTF | TRBV27 | NA | TRBJ1-2 | few
TGTGCCAGCAGCGTAGGACCGGAATCCTCCTACAATGAGCAGCTCTTC | CASSVGPESSYNEQLF | TRBV9 | NA | TRBJ2-1 | NA
TGTGCCAGCAGCGAGAGGTCTGGGAGACGGGGCTACACCTTC | CASSERSGRRGYTF | TRBV2 | NA | TRBJ1-2 | few
TGTGCCAGCAGCCAAGATGGACCACCGATTCCCTACGAGCAGTACTTC | CASSQDGPPIPYEQYF | TRBV4-2 | NA | TRBJ2-7 | NA
TGTGCCAGCTCACGACAGGGCGGTGAAAAACTGTTTTTT | CASSRQGGEKLFF | TRBV18 | TRBD1 | TRBJ1-4 | NA
TGTGCCAGCAGCTTAAGAGGGCTAAGGGACACCGGGGAGCTGTTTTTT | CASSLRGLRDTGELFF | TRBV7-3 | NA | TRBJ2-2 | few
TGTGCCAGCAGCCTTAGCGGGCTGATTGGCGAGCAGTACTTC | CASSLSGLIGEQYF | TRBV7-8 | TRBD2 | TRBJ2-7 | NA
TGTGCCAGCAGCTTGGGTGGTTTGCCCTACGAGCAGTACTTC | CASSLGGLPYEQYF | TRBV5-4 | NA | TRBJ2-7 | few
TGCGCCAGCAGCTTGCGACAGGGTAGAGCAGATACGCAGTATTTT | CASSLRQGRADTQYF | TRBV5-1 | TRBD1 | TRBJ2-3 | NA
TGTGCCAGCAGCTTTCCCGGACCCCAATCTTACGAGCAGTACTTC | CASSFPGPQSYEQYF | TRBV11-2 | NA | TRBJ2-7 | few
TGTGCCAGCAGTTTGAGGGGCACTAGCGGGAACGAGCAGTACTTC | CASSLRGTSGNEQYF | TRBV28 | TRBD2 | TRBJ2-7 | few
TGTGCCAGCAGCTTAGATCGTGTTGAAGTCTACTTC | CASSLDRVEVYF | TRBV11-2 | NA | TRBJ2-5 | few
TGTGCCAGCAGTTACTCTTCAGGGGGGTTCAACGAGCAGTACTTC | CASSYSSGGFNEQYF | TRBV6-5 | NA | TRBJ2-7 | few
TGTGCCAGCAGCTTAAGGGGGACTGGCGGGGAGCTGTTTTTT | CASSLRGTGGELFF | TRBV7-3 | NA | TRBJ2-2 | NA
TGTGCCAGCAGCTTAACTAGTTATACTGAGCAGTTCTTC | CASSLTSYTEQFF | TRBV7-3 | NA | TRBJ2-1 | NA
TGCGCCAGCAGCTTGGGTAGCGGACAAGAGACCCAGTACTTC | CASSLGSGQETQYF | TRBV5-1 | NA | TRBJ2-5 | few
TGTGCCATCAGTGAACAACTAGCGGGAGTCAAAAACATTCAGTACTTC | CAISEQLAGVKNIQYF | TRBV10-3 | TRBD2 | TRBJ2-4 | NA
TGCAGCGTAGAAGTCATAGCTTACAATGAGCAGTTCTTC | CSVEVIAYNEQFF | TRBV29-1 | NA | TRBJ2-1 | NA
TGTGCCAGCAGCTTAGGGGCAGCCGGAGACTATGGCTACACCTTC | CASSLGAAGDYGYTF | TRBV7-9 | NA | TRBJ1-2 | NA
TGTGCCAGCAGCACCGGGACTAGCGGATACAATGAGCAGTTCTTC | CASSTGTSGYNEQFF | TRBV5-4 | TRBD2 | TRBJ2-1 | NA
TGTGCCATCAGTTTCGGACAGGGAGCTAACTATGGCTACACCTTC | CAISFGQGANYGYTF | TRBV10-3 | TRBD1 | TRBJ1-2 | few
TGTGCCAGCAGCTTGAACACTAACTATGGCTACACCTTC | CASSLNTNYGYTF | TRBV7-9 | NA | TRBJ1-2 | NA
TGTGCCAGCAGTGAAGCTGCAGCGGGCTATGGCTACACCTTC | CASSEAAAGYGYTF | TRBV6-1 | NA | TRBJ1-2 | NA
TGTGCCAGCATGGTTGGCGGTAACACAGATACGCAGTATTTT | CASMVGGNTDTQYF | TRBV28 | NA | TRBJ2-3 | NA
TGTGCCAGTAGTATCGGGACATTGGGCTACACCTTC | CASSIGTLGYTF | TRBV19 | NA | TRBJ1-2 | NA
TGCAGTGGACGGGACTACAATGAGCAGTTCTTC | CSGRDYNEQFF | TRBV20-1 | NA | TRBJ2-1 | NA
TGTGCCAGCAGCTTGACGGGACTAGCGGAGTACGAGCAGTACTTC | CASSLTGLAEYEQYF | TRBV7-3 | TRBD2 | TRBJ2-7 | NA
TGTGCCAGCAGCCTAGTGGCAGATACGCAGTATTTT | CASSLVADTQYF | TRBV7-3 | NA | TRBJ2-3 | few
TGTGCCAGCAGTTCTAGGAGAGCGGGCAATGAGCAGTTCTTC | CASSSRRAGNEQFF | TRBV28 | NA | TRBJ2-1 | NA
TGTGCCAGCAGCCGTCAGGGCAGGGATGAAGCTTTCTTT | CASSRQGRDEAFF | TRBV5-6 | NA | TRBJ1-1 | few
TGTGCCAGCAGTTTATCTGGGGACCTACAAATCTACGAGCAGTACTTC | CASSLSGDLQIYEQYF | TRBV27 | NA | TRBJ2-7 | few
TGTGCCACCAGCCCCACCCGGGGGGGGACCGGGGAGCTGTTTTTT | CATSPTRGGTGELFF | TRBV7-3 | TRBD2 | TRBJ2-2 | NA
TGTGCCAGCAGTCGGACAGCGAACACCGGGGAGCTGTTTTTT | CASSRTANTGELFF | TRBV6-5 | NA | TRBJ2-2 | few
TGTGCCAGCAGTCAGGGCATGAACACTGAAGCTTTCTTT | CASSQGMNTEAFF | TRBV14 | NA | TRBJ1-1 | NA
TGTGCCAGCAGTTTATTACTAGCCAAAAACATTCAGTACTTC | CASSLLLAKNIQYF | TRBV27 | NA | TRBJ2-4 | few
TGTGCCAGCAGCCATAACAGGGGGCTCTACGAGCAGTACTTC | CASSHNRGLYEQYF | TRBV14 | TRBD1 | TRBJ2-7 | NA
TGTGCCAGCTCACCACAGGGTGGCGGGATCGAGACCCAGTACTTC | CASSPQGGGIETQYF | TRBV18 | NA | TRBJ2-5 | NA